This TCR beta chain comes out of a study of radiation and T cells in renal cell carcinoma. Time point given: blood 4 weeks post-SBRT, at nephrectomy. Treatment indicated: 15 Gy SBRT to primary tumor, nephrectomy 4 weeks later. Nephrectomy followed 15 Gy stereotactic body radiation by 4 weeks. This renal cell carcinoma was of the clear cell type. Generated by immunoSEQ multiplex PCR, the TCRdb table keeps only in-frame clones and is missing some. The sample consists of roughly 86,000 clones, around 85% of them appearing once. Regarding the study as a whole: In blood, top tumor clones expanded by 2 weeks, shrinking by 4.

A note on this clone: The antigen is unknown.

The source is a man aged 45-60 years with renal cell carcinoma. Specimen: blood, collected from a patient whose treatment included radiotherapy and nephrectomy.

The CDR3 bases are TGTGCCAGTACCCCCGCATCTTGGCAGCCCCAGCATTTT. Its protein product is CASTPASWQPQHF. The gene calls are TRBV19 and TRBJ1-5; no clear D gene. This CDR3 spans 13 amino acids. Trimming pared 7 bases from V and 7 bases from J, leaving 14 bases between. Per the germline V gene, CDR1 is LNHDA and CDR2 is SQIVND (reference sequence).